The source of this T cell receptor beta chain is a study of blood T cell repertoires in COVID-19. Study at large: The United States, Italy and Spain were the sources of the acute and convalescent COVID-19 samples.

The CDR3 length is 14 residues. CDR1 and CDR2 (germline): ENHRY, SYGVKD. V was clipped by 6 bases and J by 6 bases; unmatched bases: 6. Method: immunoSEQ multiplex PCR; TCRdb's copy keeps in-frame clones and lacks some. The sample has 200,000 to 250,000 clones; 82% are singletons. The origin of this receptor is a woman in her 70s with COVID-19, enrolled during active disease. The V and J genes are TRBV10-3 and TRBJ1-5; 9 bases match TRBD1. What was sequenced was peripheral blood. In nucleotides, the CDR3 is TGTGCCATCAGGGGACAGGGACACGGTCAGCCCCAGCATTTT. This gives the protein CAIRGQGHGQPQHF.